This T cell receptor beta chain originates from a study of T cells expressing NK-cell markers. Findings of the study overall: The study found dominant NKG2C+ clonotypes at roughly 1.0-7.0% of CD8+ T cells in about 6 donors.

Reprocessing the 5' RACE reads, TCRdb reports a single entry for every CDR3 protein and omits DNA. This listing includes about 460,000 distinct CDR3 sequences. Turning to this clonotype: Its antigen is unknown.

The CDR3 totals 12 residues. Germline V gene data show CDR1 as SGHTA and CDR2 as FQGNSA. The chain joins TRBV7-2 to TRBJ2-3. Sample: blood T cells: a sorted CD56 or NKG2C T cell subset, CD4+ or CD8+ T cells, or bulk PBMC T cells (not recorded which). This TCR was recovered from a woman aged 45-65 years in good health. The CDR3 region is CASSSDLNTQYF.